Following are 25 T cell receptor beta chains from one sample sequenced in a study of siplizumab effects on memory and regulatory T cells (dated by TCRdb to about 2019). The library came from the immunoSEQ multiplex PCR assay. What TCRdb holds here is the immuneACCESS table cut down to in-frame rearrangements. Part of the clones is not present; checked against another copy, under half of the missing clones reflect an unresolved V gene, and the others are unexplained. Recorded for this sample are roughly 97,000 clones; 93% of them occurred a single time. The top ten constitute approximately 0.58% of the sample. Sample: Tregs sorted from blood. These TCRs come from a human donor in good health.

This chain links TRBV6-1 with TRBJ1-4, with D hard to call. V lost 8 bases, J lost 0 bases, and 10 bases lay in between. The CDR3 is made up of 14 amino acids. CDR1 is MNHNS and CDR2 is SASEGT in the germline V gene. The DNA of the CDR3 is TGTGCCAGCGTATTTAGTACAACTAATGAAAAACTGTTTTTT. Encoded protein: CASVFSTTNEKLFF.

CDR3 sequence: CASTSARTYNEQFF. Written as DNA, the CDR3 is TGTGCCAGCACCTCGGCCCGGACCTACAATGAGCAGTTCTTC. The chain couples TRBV6-1 to TRBJ2-1; D is undetermined. CDR1 and CDR2 from the germline V gene are MNHNS and SASEGT. The CDR3 covers 14 residues. V lost 7 bases and J lost 2, with 12 bases in between.

This chain links TRBV7-9 with TRBJ2-7; the match to TRBD2 covers 9 bases. The CDR3 spans 18 residues. Germline V gives CDR1 SEHNR, CDR2 FQNEAQ (reference sequence). V shed 1 base, J shed 2 bases, and the junction held 12 bases outside the gene matches. The CDR3 DNA is TGTGCCAGCAGCTTAGACGTTTTTAGTGGCGGGAGGGCCTACGAGCAGTACTTC. It encodes CASSLDVFSGGRAYEQYF.

V gene TRBV11-2 combines with J gene TRBJ2-7; 10 bases are a match to TRBD2. The CDR3 is made up of 17 amino acids. Germline CDR1 and CDR2: SGHAT and FQNNGV. V lost 1 base, J lost 3 bases, and 9 bases stayed unmatched. DNA of the CDR3: TGTGCCAGCAGCTTAGGTCGGACTAGCGGATCCTTCTACGAGCAGTACTTC. Translating it yields CASSLGRTSGSFYEQYF.

The chain couples TRBV5-1 to TRBJ1-2, with a possible D match to TRBD1 (6 bases). The CDR3 runs 13 residues. Germline lookup yields CDR1 SGHRS and CDR2 YFSETQ. V was clipped by 2 bases and J by 3 bases, with 8 bases between them. As DNA, the CDR3 is TGCGCCAGCAGCTTCAGGGGCCACTATGGCTACACCTTC. This encodes CASSFRGHYGYTF.

The chain recombines TRBV19 with TRBJ2-5, with D perhaps matching TRBD1 (5 bases). CDR3 length equals 15 residues. Trimming took off 4 bases at V and 1 base at J, with 13 bases between the two ends. Germline loops: CDR1 LNHDA, CDR2 SQIVND (reference sequence). CDR3 bases: TGTGCCAGTAGTACCATCAGGGATTTCCAAGAGACCCAGTACTTC. This translates into CASSTIRDFQETQYF.

The chain employs TRBV6-5 and TRBJ1-2, with D possibly TRBD1 on 5 matching bases. V lost 6 bases to trimming and J lost 4 bases, with 15 bases between them. The germline V gene encodes CDR1 MNHEY and CDR2 SVGAGI. The CDR3 is made up of 14 amino acids. The DNA of the CDR3 is TGTGCCAGCAGCTTCCGACAGTTCGGCTATGGCTACACCTTC. Its protein is CASSFRQFGYGYTF.

The chain is built from TRBV7-9 and TRBJ2-6; a possible D gene is TRBD2 (5 bases). CDR1 is SEHNR and CDR2 is FQNEAQ in the germline V gene (reference sequence). The CDR3 has 19 amino acids. The ends were cut back, 5 bases at V and 2 bases at J, with 22 bases in the middle. The CDR3 coding sequence is TGTGCCAGCAGCCCATTCCTCGGAGGCCGAGCGCCTGGGGCCAACGTCCTGACTTTC. This encodes CASSPFLGGRAPGANVLTF.

A single count supports this clone. The V gene is TRBV18, the J gene TRBJ2-1; 10 nucleotides agree with TRBD2. This CDR3 region has 17 residues. Trimming removed 0 bases from V and 6 bases from J; junction bases left unmatched: 8. Looked up from germline, CDR1 is KGHSH and CDR2 is LQKENI. The CDR3 DNA is TGTGCCAGCTCACCACCGGCTAGCGGGGGAGGTATCAATGAGCAGTTCTTC. Translated, it gives CASSPPASGGGINEQFF.

V is TRBV4-2 and J is TRBJ2-2, with 8 bases matching TRBD2. The junction had 18 bases not matched to a gene; V was cut back by 4 bases and J by 8 bases. Germline V gene lookup returns CDR1 LGHNA and CDR2 YNFKEQ. This CDR3 region has 18 residues. The CDR3 reads CASSPWAEAGGRSGELFF. In nucleotides, the CDR3 is TGTGCCAGCAGCCCCTGGGCGGAGGCGGGGGGCCGCTCTGGGGAGCTGTTTTTT.

This chain connects TRBV5-1 to TRBJ2-1; unclear D gene. Germline CDR1 SGHRS, CDR2 YFSETQ. The CDR3 length is 13 residues. Trimming stripped 5 bases from V and 2 bases from J, with 8 bases between. The DNA for the CDR3 is TGCGCCAGCAGTTTAATGACCTACAATGAGCAGTTCTTC. As protein: CASSLMTYNEQFF.

The chain employs TRBV11-3 and TRBJ2-2; D might be TRBD1 (6 bases). The V gene lost 5 bases and the J gene lost 3 bases, with 13 bases spanning the gap. The germline V gene has CDR1 SGHNT and CDR2 YENEEA. The CDR3 sequence is 15 residues long. CDR3 protein: CASSGTKFDTGELFF. In DNA form, the CDR3 reads TGTGCCAGCAGCGGGACAAAATTTGACACCGGGGAGCTGTTTTTT.

V gene TRBV6-5 combines with J gene TRBJ1-5; perhaps TRBD1 as D (6 bases). The CDR3 runs to 16 residues. The V gene's germline CDR1 is MNHEY and CDR2 SVGAGI. V lost 4 bases and J 1 base, leaving 14 bases between the germline ends. CDR3 residues: CASSSLGGGSNQPQHF. The CDR3 coding sequence is TGTGCCAGCAGTTCCCTAGGGGGGGGAAGCAATCAGCCCCAGCATTTT.

The chain links TRBV6-5 to TRBJ1-6; D might be TRBD1 (5 bases). Germline loops: CDR1 MNHEY, CDR2 SVGAGI. Trimming pared 0 bases from V and 10 bases from J, leaving 16 bases between. The CDR3 is 16 amino acids. The DNA of the CDR3 is TGTGCCAGCAGTTACTCCGTCCCGCGTTGGGGCTCACCCCTCCACTTT. Amino acid sequence: CASSYSVPRWGSPLHF.

In nucleotides, the CDR3 is TGTGCCACCAGCAGAGGGGCCGCGGCAGGGGGCTACACCTTC. Translating gives CATSRGAAAGGYTF. This chain uses TRBV15 with TRBJ1-2, with D possibly being TRBD1 (5 bases). The V and J ends lost 1 base and 8 bases respectively, with 14 bases between them. Germline loops: CDR1 LNHNV, CDR2 YYDKDF (reference sequence). This CDR3 is built from 14 residues.

The V call is TRBV5-1, the J call TRBJ2-2, with D possibly TRBD2 on 6 matching bases. The CDR3 extends over 13 amino acids. Germline assignment: CDR1 SGHRS and CDR2 YFSETQ. Trimming took off 4 bases at V and 5 bases at J, with 9 bases between the two ends. CDR3 sequence (DNA): TGCGCCAGCAGCCGCGGAGGGACCGGGGAGCTGTTTTTT. Residues: CASSRGGTGELFF.

The gene calls are TRBV5-4 and TRBJ1-2; TRBD1 is a possible D gene (5 bases). Germline CDR1 and CDR2: SGHNT and YYREEE (reference sequence). V was clipped by 3 bases and J by 2 bases, with 11 bases between them. This CDR3 is built from 14 residues. In DNA, the CDR3 is TGTGCCAGCAGCTCGGACCAGGGAAACTATGGCTACACCTTC. Residues: CASSSDQGNYGYTF.

The V call is TRBV27, the J call TRBJ2-1, with a weak D call TRBD1 (6 bases). Germline V lookup: CDR1 MNHEY, CDR2 SMNVEV (reference sequence). Between the trimmed V and J ends, which lost 6 bases and 4 bases, there was a span of 16 bases. The CDR3 contains 15 residues. The chain's CDR3 is CASRGGQHSYNEQFF. CDR3 bases: TGTGCCAGCAGAGGCGGACAGCATAGTTACAATGAGCAGTTCTTC.

The genes are TRBV18 and TRBJ2-1; TRBD1 agrees at 9 bases. Germline V gene data show CDR1 as KGHSH and CDR2 as LQKENI. The CDR3 runs 15 residues. J was trimmed by 9 bases and V by 1 base; bases with no gene match: 7. CDR3 DNA: TGTGCCAGCTCACCACTTGGACAGGGGCGGGGTGAGCAGTTCTTC. Amino acid sequence: CASSPLGQGRGEQFF.

Turning to this clone: This sample includes further DNA sequences coding for the same CDR3. The chain employs TRBV18 and TRBJ1-2; TRBD1 matches 7 bases. The CDR3 is made up of 13 amino acids. Germline trimming cut 6 bases from V and 3 bases from J; bases unmatched to any gene: 4. CDR1 and CDR2 (germline): KGHSH, LQKENI. CDR3 sequence: CASSPDRDYGYTF. The CDR3 DNA follows: TGTGCCAGCTCCCCAGACAGGGACTATGGCTACACCTTC. Full variable domain (remainder filled in from reference TRBV18 and TRBJ1-2): NAGVMQNPRHLVRRRGQEARLRCSPMKGHSHVYWYRQLPEEGLKFMVYLQKENIIDESGMPKERFSAEFPKEGPSILRIQQVVRGDSAAYFCASSPDRDYGYTFGSGTRLTVV.

The V and J genes are TRBV11-2 and TRBJ2-1; 9 nucleotides line up with TRBD2. CDR1 is SGHAT, CDR2 FQNNGV, per germline. The V gene end was trimmed by 1 base and the J gene end by 8 bases; junction bases not matched to a gene: 6. The CDR3 extends over 15 amino acids. CDR3 amino acids: CASSLASGVAYEQFF. The CDR3 DNA follows: TGTGCCAGCAGCTTAGCTAGCGGGGTAGCCTATGAGCAGTTCTTC. The variable domain in full, with the rest retrieved from reference TRBV11-2 and TRBJ2-1, is EAGVAQSPRYKIIEKRQSVAFWCNPISGHATLYWYQQILGQGPKLLIQFQNNGVVDDSQLPKDRFSAERLKGVDSTLKIQPAKLEDSAVYLCASSLASGVAYEQFFGPGTRLTVL.

The genes are TRBV30 and TRBJ1-1; TRBD1 is a possible D gene (6 bases). V shed 0 bases and J shed 1 base, with 15 bases lying between them. The CDR3 contains 16 residues. The germline V gene has CDR1 GTSNPN and CDR2 SVGIG (reference sequence). The CDR3 is CAWSVPVGRGNTEAFF. The CDR3 nucleotides are TGTGCCTGGAGTGTACCCGTCGGCAGGGGGAACACTGAAGCTTTCTTT.

The chain joins TRBV5-1 to TRBJ2-7, with no clear D. This CDR3 has 14 amino acids. V lost 5 bases, J lost 3 bases, and 15 bases lay in between. From germline, CDR1 is SGHRS and CDR2 YFSETQ. The CDR3 reads CASRGSLIHYEQYF. CDR3 nucleotides: TGCGCCAGCAGAGGTAGCTTAATTCACTACGAGCAGTACTTC.

This rearrangement joins TRBV19 to TRBJ2-1; 7 nucleotides match TRBD1. This CDR3 spans 14 amino acids. Germline CDR1 is LNHDA and CDR2 is SQIVND (reference sequence). Trimming cost V 3 bases and J 7 bases; bases outside gene matches: 6. CDR3 sequence: CASSMGQLRNEQFF. The CDR3, as DNA: TGTGCCAGTAGTATGGGACAGCTTAGGAATGAGCAGTTCTTC.

The V gene is TRBV27, the J gene TRBJ1-2; tentative D call: TRBD1 (5 bases). Deletions cut 7 bases from V and 8 bases from J, with 20 bases between. Germline V gene data show CDR1 as MNHEY and CDR2 as SMNVEV (reference sequence). CDR3 length: 14 residues. The CDR3 protein is CASTLPGGGKGYTF. Written as DNA, the CDR3 is TGTGCCAGCACCTTACCCGGGGGGGGGAAGGGCTACACCTTC.